This T cell receptor beta chain was recovered during a study of blood T cell repertoires in COVID-19 (dated by TCRdb to the early 2020s). Notes on the research overall: The collaborator samples originated in the United States, Italy and Spain and spanned the acute and convalescent phases of COVID-19. The material from the prospective study consisted of cDNA or gDNA derived from T cells, B-cell-depleted T cells, or PBMCs. Subjects who had been exposed to COVID-19, were actively infected with it, or had recovered from it provided the deeply sampled blood TCRbeta repertoires that made up the dataset. The repertoires were made available in a free public database intended to serve as a resource for research on the immune response to SARS-CoV-2. The samples were drawn from the first 160 participants of the ongoing ImmuneRACE study and from 1,254 subjects provided by 6 global collaborators. A de-identified subject ID, COVID-19 status, age in years and sex were almost always included in the sample metadata. Where available, HLA class I and class II types were taken from metadata supplied by the sample provider and were not determined by assay-based typing. On the study overall, not on this receptor specifically: How much clinical and demographic metadata was included differed by source and by participant, and the metadata was provided uncurated.

Participants in the prospective study were aged roughly 18 to 100 years, lived in about two dozen United States geographic areas, and enrolled through a virtual design. Cohort assignment in the prospective study relied on participant-reported clinical history from a screening survey and a study questionnaire. Recovered participants in ImmuneRACE Cohort 3 were defined by two consecutive negative NP/OP PCR tests, clearance by a healthcare professional, or resolution of symptoms. Each participant in the prospective study had whole blood, serum and a nasopharyngeal or oropharyngeal swab collected by mobile phlebotomists. Participants in the prospective study had the option to provide additional blood draws and questionnaires over a roughly two-month period. Blood samples from the prospective study were shipped frozen or at room temperature prior to DNA extraction. Taken from cysteine to phenylalanine, the CDR3 has 15 residues. The sequence is cut down to CDR3 DNA, 45 bases in frame from base 1. V is clipped by 6 bases and J by 2 bases, and the sequence between their germline boundaries is 16 bases long. The germline V gene (reference sequence) supplies CDR1 LGHDT and CDR2 YNNKEL.

TCRbeta CDR3 regions were amplified from genomic DNA using the immunoSEQ Assay, a bias-controlled multiplex PCR. The study's processing was this. Nucleated cell counts per sample were estimated from amplification of reference gene primers within the assay. To quantify the absolute abundance of each unique TCRbeta CDR3 rearrangement, sequence reads were collapsed and filtered. For each sample, productive Simpson clonality was calculated as the square root of Simpson's diversity index across productive rearrangements. Entries here come from immuneACCESS through TCRdb and include only in-frame sequences with V and J called. Some clones fail to appear in such tables; in the studies checked, an unresolved V gene covers under half of the shortfall, and the cause of the remainder is unknown. The V and J calls and clone size come from that table; D and trimming were worked out from the DNA. This sample is represented by roughly 380,000 clones; about 90% of them were singletons. The biggest ten clones account for 2.5% to 3.5% of the sample.

Comments on this clone: Its antigen has not been determined. There are no base qualities to consult, and no much larger clone falls within one base.

Sample: PBMCs or T cells enriched from blood (not recorded which). The chain uses TRBV3-1 (or the pseudogene TRBV3-2) and TRBJ1-1; the D gene is perhaps TRBD1, on 5 matching bases. This clonotype was obtained from a woman aged 25-40 years who had recovered from COVID-19. The CDR3 amino acid sequence is: CASRRDAGLNTEAFF. The nucleotide sequence reads as follows: TGTGCCAGCAGGCGGGACGCCGGCTTAAACACTGAAGCTTTCTTT.